A selection of T cell receptor beta chains follows, all from one sample in a study of blood T cell repertoires in COVID-19. The data were produced by immunoSEQ multiplex PCR, yet TCRdb's version contains in-frame clones alone and is incomplete. Of about 240,000 clones in the sample, about four fifths were seen once. The sample was peripheral blood. These receptors were taken from an elderly woman with acute or convalescent COVID-19. The CDR3 runs from the conserved cysteine through the conserved F or W. The D gene is left open where the match is weak. Clone size, where shown, is once, few, many, or a class for clones that have expanded.

abundance | j_gene | v_gene | d_gene | CDR3nt | CDR3aa
NA | TRBJ2-2 | TRBV23-1 | NA | TGCGCCAGCAGTCAACCCCTTGAGGGCAGGACGCACACCGGGGAGCTGTTTTTT | CASSQPLEGRTHTGELFF
few | TRBJ1-6 | TRBV19 | TRBD1 | TGTGCCAGTAGTATGCGGGACAGTGATTCACCCCTCCACTTT | CASSMRDSDSPLHF
NA | TRBJ2-2 | TRBV2 | NA | TGTGCCAGCACCAAACTAGGAAGCACCGGGGAGCTGTTTTTT | CASTKLGSTGELFF
NA | TRBJ2-2 | TRBV19 | TRBD1 | TGTGCCAGTAGTCCCTGGAGGCAGGGGGCGGTCGGGGAGCTGTTTTTT | CASSPWRQGAVGELFF
few | TRBJ1-2 | TRBV11-1 | NA | TGTGCCAGCAGCGCCAACATAGGACAGTCCAGCGCCTTC | CASSANIGQSSAF
NA | TRBJ2-5 | TRBV2 | NA | TGTGCCAGCAGTGAGGGGGGGCAGTTGACCCAGTACTTC | CASSEGGQLTQYF
NA | TRBJ2-3 | TRBV6-4 | TRBD2 | TGTGCCAGCAGTGTACTAGCGGGGGGGCCTAGAGATACGCAGTATTTT | CASSVLAGGPRDTQYF
NA | TRBJ1-5 | TRBV19 | TRBD1 | TGTGCCAGTAGTATCGGCTCCGGGACAGGGGGACAGCCCCAGCATTTT | CASSIGSGTGGQPQHF
NA | TRBJ1-4 | TRBV2 | NA | TGTGCCAGCAGTCGGACAGAAACTAATGAAAAACTGTTTTTT | CASSRTETNEKLFF
NA | TRBJ2-2 | TRBV27 | NA | TGTGCCAGCAGAAAGAATCCCGTACTTAACACCGGGGAGCTGTTTTTT | CASRKNPVLNTGELFF
NA | TRBJ2-1 | TRBV27 | TRBD2 | TGTGCCAGCAGTAATCCCAGCGGGGGGGTTAACAATGAGCAGTTCTTC | CASSNPSGGVNNEQFF
NA | TRBJ1-6 | TRBV9 | NA | TGTGCCAGCAGCTCGGGTGTGGACTACTATAATTCACCCCTCCACTTT | CASSSGVDYYNSPLHF
NA | TRBJ1-1 | TRBV10-3 | NA | TGTGCCATCAGTGAGCCGCGTACTGAAGCTTTCTTT | CAISEPRTEAFF
NA | TRBJ1-6 | TRBV9 | NA | TGTGCCAGCAGCGTCCGGGAGATCAATTCACCCCTCCACTTT | CASSVREINSPLHF
NA | TRBJ2-1 | TRBV6-1 | NA | TGTGCCAGCAGTGAATACGGTTCCACCGGTGGGTTCTTC | CASSEYGSTGGFF
NA | TRBJ2-1 | TRBV9 | NA | TGTGCCAGCAGCGTAAGGGCGGGTGCTTACAATGAGCAGTTCTTC | CASSVRAGAYNEQFF
NA | TRBJ1-5 | TRBV2 | TRBD1 | TGTGCCAGCAACGTACAGGGGCGCCAGCCCCAGCATTTT | CASNVQGRQPQHF
NA | TRBJ2-2 | TRBV7-3 | TRBD2 | TGTGCCAGCAGCCCGACACGGCAAGCGGGGCGAACCGGGGAGCTGTTTTTT | CASSPTRQAGRTGELFF
NA | TRBJ2-1 | TRBV10-1 | NA | TGCGCCAGCAGTGAAACTAGTTTTGGCGAGCAGTTCTTC | CASSETSFGEQFF
NA | TRBJ2-7 | TRBV6-5 | TRBD2 | TGTGCCAGCAGTTACAGCGGGAAGGTCTACGAGCAGTACTTC | CASSYSGKVYEQYF
NA | TRBJ2-7 | TRBV29-1 | TRBD1 | TGCAGCGTCTTAACAGGGGGCGAGCAGTACTTC | CSVLTGGEQYF
NA | TRBJ2-7 | TRBV2 | NA | TGTGCCAGCACAGGGGACTCCTACGAGCAGTACTTC | CASTGDSYEQYF
few | TRBJ1-5 | TRBV27 | NA | TGTGCCAGCAGTTTAGGGCAGGGCTTTAGACAGCCCCAGCATTTT | CASSLGQGFRQPQHF
once | TRBJ1-3 | TRBV18 | NA | TGTGCCAGCTCACCAAAGCCCCCCCAAGCCTCTGGAAACACCATATATTTT | CASSPKPPQASGNTIYF
NA | TRBJ1-5 | TRBV19 | TRBD1 | TGTGCCAGTAGTATAGGGGGACAGGGGTATAGTGGCAATCAGCCCCAGCATTTT | CASSIGGQGYSGNQPQHF
NA | TRBJ2-3 | TRBV7-3 | TRBD2 | TGTGCCAGCAGTCTTAGCGGGGGCTACACAGATACGCAGTATTTT | CASSLSGGYTDTQYF
NA | TRBJ2-1 | TRBV2 | NA | TGTGCCAGCAGTGAAGAAGTAGGAGCGCGTGAGCAGTTCTTC | CASSEEVGAREQFF
NA | TRBJ2-7 | TRBV29-1 | NA | TGCAGCGTTGCGGCATTCGGAGGCAACGAGCAGTACTTC | CSVAAFGGNEQYF
NA | TRBJ1-5 | TRBV11-2 | NA | TGTGCCAGCAGCTTAGGGCAGGATAGCAATCAGCCCCAGCATTTT | CASSLGQDSNQPQHF
NA | TRBJ2-3 | TRBV5-1 | TRBD2 | TGCGCCAGCAGCTTAGCTCGGACTAGCGGGTCAGATACGCAGTATTTT | CASSLARTSGSDTQYF
NA | TRBJ1-1 | TRBV18 | NA | TGTGCCAGCTCGAGGGGAGGCACTGAAGCTTTCTTT | CASSRGGTEAFF
NA | TRBJ1-2 | TRBV6-2/TRBV6-3 | NA | TGTGCCAGCAGTTACTCCGACAGCCGCCCTTCTGTCTATGGCTACACCTTC | CASSYSDSRPSVYGYTF
NA | TRBJ2-3 | TRBV5-1 | TRBD2 | TGCGCCAGCAGCTTGGATGGGGGGGTTAGCACAGATACGCAGTATTTT | CASSLDGGVSTDTQYF
NA | TRBJ1-2 | TRBV28 | NA | TGTGCCAGCAGTTTAGGGGGGTTGTCCTACACCTTC | CASSLGGLSYTF
NA | TRBJ2-3 | TRBV18 | TRBD1 | TGTGCCAGCTCGGGACAGAAAGGGTCAGATACGCAGTATTTT | CASSGQKGSDTQYF
NA | TRBJ1-5 | TRBV7-4 | NA | TGTGCCAGCAGCTTTCGTAGGGAGGGTCAGCCCCAGCATTTT | CASSFRREGQPQHF
few | TRBJ1-2 | TRBV30 | NA | TGTGCCTGGAGTGTGGGGGGGGCCTATGGCTACACCTTC | CAWSVGGAYGYTF
NA | TRBJ2-3 | TRBV20-1 | NA | TGCAGTGCTAGTATGGGGAGCGAGTATACGCAGTATTTT | CSASMGSEYTQYF
once | TRBJ1-6 | TRBV6-5 | NA | TGTGCCAGCAGTTTCCGGGATTCGACTTTACCCCTCCACTTT | CASSFRDSTLPLHF
NA | TRBJ2-5 | TRBV20-1 | NA | TGCTCCACCGGGTGGCAAGAGACCCAGTACTTC | CSTGWQETQYF
NA | TRBJ2-3 | TRBV5-1 | NA | TGCGCCAGCAGCGTATTTGGCACAGATACGCAGTATTTT | CASSVFGTDTQYF
NA | TRBJ2-3 | TRBV6-2/TRBV6-3 | TRBD2 | TGTGCCAGCAGTTACTCAGGGACTAGCGGGGATACGCAGTATTTT | CASSYSGTSGDTQYF
NA | TRBJ1-5 | TRBV18 | NA | TGTGCCAGCTCACCGGCGGGGGGCAATCAGCCCCAGCATTTT | CASSPAGGNQPQHF
NA | TRBJ2-3 | TRBV24-1 | TRBD1 | TGTGCCACCAGTGATTTCCCCGGACAGGGGGGAGATACGCAGTATTTT | CATSDFPGQGGDTQYF
NA | TRBJ2-6 | TRBV27 | NA | TGTGCCAGCAGTTCACCACAGGGAGCTGGGGCCAACGTCCTGACTTTC | CASSSPQGAGANVLTF
NA | TRBJ2-5 | TRBV5-4 | TRBD2 | TGTGCCAGCACCACTAGCGGGGGGGTCCAAGAGACCCAGTACTTC | CASTTSGGVQETQYF
NA | TRBJ2-1 | TRBV28 | TRBD1 | TGTGCCACCTCGGACAGGGGGCTTGGTGAGCAGTTCTTC | CATSDRGLGEQFF
NA | TRBJ2-5 | TRBV2 | TRBD2 | TGTGCCAGCAGTCCTAGCGGTGGAATTCAAGAGACCCAGTACTTC | CASSPSGGIQETQYF
NA | TRBJ2-3 | TRBV29-1 | TRBD1 | TGCAGCGTCGGACAGGGAAGCACAGATACGCAGTATTTT | CSVGQGSTDTQYF
many | TRBJ2-2 | TRBV4-2 | TRBD2 | TGTGCCAGCACTAGCGGGGGGATCGGCACCGGGGAGCTGTTTTTT | CASTSGGIGTGELFF
NA | TRBJ1-3 | TRBV28 | NA | TGTGCCAGCAGTTCCCCAGGCCGGGGAAACACCATATATTTT | CASSSPGRGNTIYF
NA | TRBJ2-2 | TRBV18 | TRBD1 | TGTGCCAGCTCACCACCCGGGACAGGGGTTTCCGGGGAGCTGTTTTTT | CASSPPGTGVSGELFF
NA | TRBJ2-7 | TRBV7-2 | NA | TGTGCCAGCAGCGCCACAGGGCACGAGCAGTACTTC | CASSATGHEQYF
NA | TRBJ2-5 | TRBV7-9 | TRBD2 | TGTGCCAGCAGCTTAGGCTGGGCTAGCGGGGACGAGGGGGAGACCCAGTACTTC | CASSLGWASGDEGETQYF
NA | TRBJ2-3 | TRBV5-1 | TRBD1 | TGCGCCAGCAGCTCGGGACAGTCACTTCTGAGCACAGATACGCAGTATTTT | CASSSGQSLLSTDTQYF
NA | TRBJ1-5 | TRBV12-1 | NA | TGTGCCAGCAGCTTTGCCCCCACGACAGGGAAGCCTAGCAATCAGCCCCAGCATTTT | CASSFAPTTGKPSNQPQHF
NA | TRBJ2-2 | TRBV28 | TRBD2 | TGTGCCAGCAGTTTTCCGGGGGGGATGGCCGGGGAGCTGTTTTTT | CASSFPGGMAGELFF